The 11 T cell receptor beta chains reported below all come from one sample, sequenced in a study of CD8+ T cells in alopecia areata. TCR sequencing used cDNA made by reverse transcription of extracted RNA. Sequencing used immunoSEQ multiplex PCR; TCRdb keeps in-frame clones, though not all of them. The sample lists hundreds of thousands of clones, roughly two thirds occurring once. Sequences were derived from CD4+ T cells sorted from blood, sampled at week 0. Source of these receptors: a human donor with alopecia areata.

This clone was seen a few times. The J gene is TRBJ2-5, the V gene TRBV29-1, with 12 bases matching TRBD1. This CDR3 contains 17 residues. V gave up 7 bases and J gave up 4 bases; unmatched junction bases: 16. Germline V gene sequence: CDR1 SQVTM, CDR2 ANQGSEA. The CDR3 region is CSAWDRGRAGVRETQYF. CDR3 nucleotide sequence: TGCAGCGCCTGGGACAGGGGGCGAGCGGGCGTCCGAGAGACCCAGTACTTC.

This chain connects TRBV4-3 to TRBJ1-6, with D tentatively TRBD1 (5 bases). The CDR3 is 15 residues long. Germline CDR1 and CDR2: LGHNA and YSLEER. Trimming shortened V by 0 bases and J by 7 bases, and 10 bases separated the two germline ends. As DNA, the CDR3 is TGCGCCAGCAGCCAAGATGGGGGAACGAATTCACCCCTCCACTTT. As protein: CASSQDGGTNSPLHF.

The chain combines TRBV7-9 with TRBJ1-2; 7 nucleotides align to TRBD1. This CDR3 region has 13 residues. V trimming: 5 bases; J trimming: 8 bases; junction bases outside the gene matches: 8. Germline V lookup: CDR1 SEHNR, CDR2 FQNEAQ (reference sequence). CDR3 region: CASSRGGGKGYTF. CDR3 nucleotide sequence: TGTGCCAGCAGCCGAGGGGGCGGGAAAGGCTACACCTTC.

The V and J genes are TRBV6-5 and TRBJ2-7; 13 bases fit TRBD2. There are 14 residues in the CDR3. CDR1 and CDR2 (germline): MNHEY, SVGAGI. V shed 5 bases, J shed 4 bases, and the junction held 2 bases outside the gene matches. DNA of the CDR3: TGTGCCAGCAGTATGACTAGCGGGGGGTACGAGCAGTACTTC. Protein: CASSMTSGGYEQYF.

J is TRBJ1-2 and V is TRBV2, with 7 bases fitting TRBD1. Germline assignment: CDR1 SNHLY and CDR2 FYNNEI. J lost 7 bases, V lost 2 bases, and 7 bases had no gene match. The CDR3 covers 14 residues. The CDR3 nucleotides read TGTGCCAGCAGTGAAAGGGGGCAGCATTCTGGCTACACCTTC. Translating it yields CASSERGQHSGYTF.

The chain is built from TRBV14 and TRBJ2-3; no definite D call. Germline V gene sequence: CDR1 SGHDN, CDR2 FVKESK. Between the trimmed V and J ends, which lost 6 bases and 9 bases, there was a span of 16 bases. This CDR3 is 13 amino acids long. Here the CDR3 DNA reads TGTGCCAGCAGTCATGGACCCCAAGACACGCAGTATTTT. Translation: CASSHGPQDTQYF.

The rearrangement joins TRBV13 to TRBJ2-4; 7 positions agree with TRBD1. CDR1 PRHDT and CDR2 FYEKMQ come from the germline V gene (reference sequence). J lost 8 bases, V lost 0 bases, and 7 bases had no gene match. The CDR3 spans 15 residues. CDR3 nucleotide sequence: TGTGCCAGCAGCTTAGGTACAGGGGATTGGGACATTCAGTACTTC. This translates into CASSLGTGDWDIQYF. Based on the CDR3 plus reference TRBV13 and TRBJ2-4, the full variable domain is AAGVIQSPRHLIKEKRETATLKCYPIPRHDTVYWYQQGPGQDPQFLISFYEKMQSDKGSIPDRFSAQQFSDYHSELNMSSLELGDSALYFCASSLGTGDWDIQYFGAGTRLSVL.

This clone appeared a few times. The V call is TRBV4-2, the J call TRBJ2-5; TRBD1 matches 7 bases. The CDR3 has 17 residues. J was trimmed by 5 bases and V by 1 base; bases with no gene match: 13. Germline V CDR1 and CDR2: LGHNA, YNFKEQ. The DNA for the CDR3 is TGTGCCAGCAGCCAAGGACTCGAGACAGGGAGAGGGGAGACCCAGTACTTC. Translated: CASSQGLETGRGETQYF.

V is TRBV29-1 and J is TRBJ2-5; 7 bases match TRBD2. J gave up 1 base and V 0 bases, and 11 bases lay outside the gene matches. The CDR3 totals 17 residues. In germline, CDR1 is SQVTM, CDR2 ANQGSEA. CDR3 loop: CSVEERWAGRGQETQYF. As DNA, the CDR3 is TGCAGCGTTGAAGAAAGGTGGGCAGGGAGGGGCCAAGAGACCCAGTACTTC. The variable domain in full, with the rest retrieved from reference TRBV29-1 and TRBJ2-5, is SAVISQKPSRDICQRGTSLTIQCQVDSQVTMMFWYRQQPGQSLTLIATANQGSEATYESGFVIDKFPISRPNLTFSTLTVSNMSPEDSSIYLCSVEERWAGRGQETQYFGPGTRLLVL.

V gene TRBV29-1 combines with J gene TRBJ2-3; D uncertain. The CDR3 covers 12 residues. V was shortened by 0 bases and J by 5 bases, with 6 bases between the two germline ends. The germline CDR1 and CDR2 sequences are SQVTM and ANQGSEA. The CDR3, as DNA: TGCAGCGTTGAAGAGTGGGGAGATACGCAGTATTTT. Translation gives CSVEEWGDTQYF.

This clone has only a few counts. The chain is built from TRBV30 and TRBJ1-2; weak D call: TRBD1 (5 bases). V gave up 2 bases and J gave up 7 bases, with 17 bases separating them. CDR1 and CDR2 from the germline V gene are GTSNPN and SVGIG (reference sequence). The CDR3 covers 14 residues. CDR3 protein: CAWSLRGDGSGYTF. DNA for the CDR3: TGTGCCTGGAGTTTAAGAGGGGACGGCTCTGGCTACACCTTC.